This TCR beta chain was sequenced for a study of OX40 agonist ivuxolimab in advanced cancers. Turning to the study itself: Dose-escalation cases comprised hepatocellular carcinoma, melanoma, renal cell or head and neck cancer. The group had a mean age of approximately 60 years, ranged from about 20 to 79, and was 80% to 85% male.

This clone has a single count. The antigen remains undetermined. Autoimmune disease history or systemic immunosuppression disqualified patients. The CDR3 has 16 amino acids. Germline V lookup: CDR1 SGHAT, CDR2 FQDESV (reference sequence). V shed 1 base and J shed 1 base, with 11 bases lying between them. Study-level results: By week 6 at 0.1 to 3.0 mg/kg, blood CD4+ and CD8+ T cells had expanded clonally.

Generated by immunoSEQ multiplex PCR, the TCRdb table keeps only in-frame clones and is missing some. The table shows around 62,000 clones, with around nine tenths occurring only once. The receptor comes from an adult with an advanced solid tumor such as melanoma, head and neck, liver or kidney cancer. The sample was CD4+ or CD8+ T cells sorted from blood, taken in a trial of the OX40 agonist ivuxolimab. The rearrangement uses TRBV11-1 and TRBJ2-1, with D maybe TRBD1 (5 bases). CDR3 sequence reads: CASSLEPGRSYNEQFF. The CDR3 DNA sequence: TGTGCCAGCAGCTTAGAACCAGGGCGGTCCTACAATGAGCAGTTCTTC. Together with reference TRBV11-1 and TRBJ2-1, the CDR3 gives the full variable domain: EAEVAQSPRYKITEKSQAVAFWCDPISGHATLYWYRQILGQGPELLVQFQDESVVDDSQLPKDRFSAERLKGVDSTLKIQPAELGDSAMYLCASSLEPGRSYNEQFFGPGTRLTVL.